Listed here are 29 T cell receptor beta chains from one sample, sequenced in a study of blood T cell repertoires in COVID-19. The assay was immunoSEQ multiplex PCR, and TCRdb's table has in-frame clones only and misses some. The sample consists of tens of thousands of clones, around three quarters of them appearing once. Specimen: peripheral blood. Receptors originate from a woman at least 80 years old with acute or convalescent COVID-19.

This rearrangement joins TRBV5-1 to TRBJ2-2; D call uncertain. V gave up 7 bases and J gave up 4 bases, with 5 bases separating them. CDR1 SGHRS and CDR2 YFSETQ come from the germline V gene. The CDR3 is made up of 11 amino acids. CDR3 nucleotide sequence: TGCGCCAGCCGCGGCACCGGGGAGCTGTTTTTT. Translated, it gives CASRGTGELFF.

The gene calls are TRBV27 and TRBJ2-1; 8 nucleotides align to TRBD2. This CDR3 comprises 17 residues. From germline, CDR1 is MNHEY and CDR2 SMNVEV (reference sequence). V shed 6 bases, J shed 2 bases, and the junction held 12 bases outside the gene matches. CDR3 nucleotides: TGTGCCAGCAGCCCCGCTTGGAGGCGGGGGGCCTACAATGAGCAGTTCTTC. This translates into CASSPAWRRGAYNEQFF.

The chain joins TRBV19 to TRBJ1-4; no definite D call. The V end lost 5 bases, the J end lost 7 bases, and 17 bases lay between the germline ends. The length of the CDR3 is 15 residues. From germline, CDR1 is LNHDA and CDR2 SQIVND (reference sequence). The DNA for the CDR3 is TGTGCCAGTAGTCTGCGAGGGCGCGGGTCTGAAAAACTGTTTTTT. Amino acid sequence: CASSLRGRGSEKLFF.

The count of this clone is one. The rearrangement links TRBV7-9 to TRBJ1-1; 9 bases are shared with TRBD1. The CDR3 has 16 residues. V trimming: 6 bases; J trimming: 4 bases; junction bases outside the gene matches: 12. CDR1 is SEHNR, CDR2 FQNEAQ, per germline (reference sequence). The CDR3 bases are TGTGCCAGCAGGCCCGGGACAGGGAGTCGTGTCACTGAAGCTTTCTTT. Translation: CASRPGTGSRVTEAFF.

The chain has TRBV30 and TRBJ2-7; tentative D call: TRBD1 (6 bases). Germline CDR1 GTSNPN, CDR2 SVGIG (reference sequence). V lost 5 bases to trimming and J lost 6 bases, with 14 bases between them. This CDR3 is 12 amino acids long. CDR3 sequence: CAWDSQGFEQYF. The CDR3 DNA is TGTGCCTGGGACTCCCAGGGGTTCGAGCAGTACTTC.

The chain links TRBV23-1 to TRBJ2-3, with TRBD2 matching over 7 bases. TRBV23-1 counts as an open reading frame of uncertain function. Trimming removed 0 bases from V and 8 bases from J; junction bases left unmatched: 23. This CDR3 is built from 20 residues. The CDR3 region has the DNA TGCGCCAGCAGTCAATCAACAAAACCCTCAAGACTAGCAGGTGATGGTACGCAGTATTTT. Translation: CASSQSTKPSRLAGDGTQYF.

This clone was recorded only once. V gene TRBV19 combines with J gene TRBJ1-2, with D perhaps matching TRBD1 (5 bases). The germline CDR1 and CDR2 sequences are LNHDA and SQIVND (reference sequence). The CDR3 is made up of 15 amino acids. Trimming stripped 0 bases from V and 4 bases from J, with 12 bases between. CDR3 region: CASSIDLRGGYGYTF. The CDR3 nucleotides are TGTGCCAGTAGTATAGATCTAAGGGGCGGCTATGGCTACACCTTC.

This chain connects TRBV7-2 to TRBJ1-6; 9 bases match TRBD1. The V and J ends lost 6 bases and 9 bases, in that order; junction bases with no gene match: 9. Germline V gives CDR1 SGHTA, CDR2 FQGNSA. The CDR3 has 15 residues. The CDR3 sequence is CASSPGTGSLSPLHF. In DNA form, the CDR3 reads TGTGCCAGCAGTCCGGGGACAGGGAGCCTTTCACCCCTCCACTTT.

In its sample, this clone was seen once. The chain uses TRBV6-6 and TRBJ1-6, with D possibly matching TRBD1 (6 bases). Germline CDR1 and CDR2: MNHNY and SVGAGI (reference sequence). The CDR3 sequence is 13 residues long. V lost 7 bases to trimming and J lost 14 bases, with 18 bases between them. The CDR3 DNA follows: TGTGCCAGCACCCTGTACAGGGACGGGACCCTCCACTTT. Translating gives CASTLYRDGTLHF.

This chain links TRBV12-3 or TRBV12-4 with TRBJ2-1, with D possibly TRBD1 on 5 matching bases. Trimming removed 6 bases at V and 10 bases at J, with 10 bases between. CDR3 length: 11 residues. Here the CDR3 reads CASRGRGEQFF. CDR3 bases: TGTGCCAGCAGGGGTAGGGGAGAGCAGTTCTTC.

Points on this clone: At one end, the junction sequence differs from germline, possibly due to a read error. The chain links TRBV7-9 to TRBJ1-2; D might be TRBD1 (6 bases). Germline V gives CDR1 SEHNR, CDR2 FQNEAQ (reference sequence). The CDR3 has 13 residues. The CDR3 DNA is TGTGCCAGCAGTCAATCGGGACATCTACCCCCCGGCTTC. Its protein product is CASSQSGHLPPGF.

Details on this clone: Mismatch with germline at one junction end may stem from a read error. The chain uses TRBV11-3 and TRBJ2-1; a possible D gene is TRBD2 (7 bases). This CDR3 region has 16 residues. CDR1 is SGHNT and CDR2 is YENEEA in the germline V gene. The CDR3 is CASSLDTGRVYNEQFF. In DNA, the CDR3 is TGTGCCAGCAGCCTAGATACAGGGAGGGTATACAATGAGCAGTTCTTC.

The rearrangement links TRBV7-6 to TRBJ2-5; 7 bases match TRBD1. The germline CDR1 and CDR2 sequences are SGHVS and FNYEAQ. V dropped 5 bases and J dropped 5; count of bases not matched to a gene: 17. This CDR3 has 17 residues. As DNA, the CDR3 is TGTGCCAGCAGCAACACAGGGGCGGTGGTGTTTGGGGAGACCCAGTACTTC. Translating it yields CASSNTGAVVFGETQYF. Full variable domain (missing parts from reference TRBV7-6 and TRBJ2-5): GAGVSQSPRYKVTKRGQDVALRCDPISGHVSLYWYRQALGQGPEFLTYFNYEAQQDKSGLPNDRFSAERPEGSISTLTIQRTEQRDSAMYRCASSNTGAVVFGETQYFGPGTRLLVL.

This chain's CDR3 is CASSPNPYEQYF. CDR3 coding DNA: TGTGCCAGCAGTCCTAACCCCTACGAGCAGTACTTC. This chain uses TRBV12-3 or TRBV12-4 with TRBJ2-7; no clear D. Deletions cut 5 bases from V and 2 bases from J, with 7 bases between. The CDR3 consists of 12 residues.

The J gene is TRBJ2-3, the V gene TRBV5-4, with D unclear. V was shortened by 0 bases and J by 0 bases, with 5 bases between the two germline ends. Germline CDR1 is SGHNT and CDR2 is YYREEE (reference sequence). The length of the CDR3 is 14 residues. The CDR3 bases are TGTGCCAGCAGCTTGGGGCATAGCACAGATACGCAGTATTTT. This encodes CASSLGHSTDTQYF.

The chain employs TRBV30 and TRBJ1-4; 7 bases agree with TRBD1. The junction had 10 bases not matched to a gene; V was cut back by 4 bases and J by 8 bases. CDR1 is GTSNPN, CDR2 SVGIG, per germline (reference sequence). The CDR3 spans 14 residues. CDR3 protein: CAWNAGTAGEKLFF. The CDR3 DNA sequence: TGTGCCTGGAACGCCGGGACAGCTGGCGAAAAACTGTTTTTT.

The rearrangement links TRBV19 to TRBJ1-1; TRBD1 is a possible D gene (6 bases). The germline V gene encodes CDR1 LNHDA and CDR2 SQIVND (reference sequence). The CDR3 is 15 residues long. Trimming shortened V by 6 bases and J by 2 bases, and 16 bases separated the two germline ends. The CDR3 spells CASRRNRDVNTEAFF. In DNA form, the CDR3 reads TGTGCCAGTAGACGAAACAGGGACGTAAACACTGAAGCTTTCTTT.

This clone has just a few counts. V gene TRBV2 combines with J gene TRBJ1-2; a weak D match, TRBD1 (5 bases). V was shortened by 4 bases and J by 4 bases, with 16 bases between the two germline ends. There are 15 residues in the CDR3. Germline lookup yields CDR1 SNHLY and CDR2 FYNNEI. CDR3 in amino acids: CASSAFREGTYGYTF. CDR3 coding DNA: TGTGCCAGCAGTGCCTTCAGGGAGGGTACCTATGGCTACACCTTC.

This rearrangement joins TRBV6-6 to TRBJ2-2, with 9 positions matching TRBD1. The CDR3 is 17 amino acids. Germline V lookup: CDR1 MNHNY, CDR2 SVGAGI (reference sequence). Trimming removed 6 bases from V and 2 bases from J; junction bases left unmatched: 10. CDR3 region: CASSRPWDRDNTGELFF. Written as DNA, the CDR3 is TGTGCCAGCAGCCGACCTTGGGACAGGGATAACACCGGGGAGCTGTTTTTT.

V and J are TRBV5-1 and TRBJ2-7, with 11 bases identical to TRBD2. V dropped 0 bases and J dropped 6; count of bases not matched to a gene: 11. The CDR3 consists of 17 residues. The germline V gene encodes CDR1 SGHRS and CDR2 YFSETQ. CDR3 protein: CASSLGATNGLAGEQYF. The CDR3 DNA sequence: TGCGCCAGCAGCTTGGGGGCCACAAACGGACTAGCGGGCGAGCAGTACTTC. The full variable domain, with the rest looked up from reference TRBV5-1 and TRBJ2-7, is KAGVTQTPRYLIKTRGQQVTLSCSPISGHRSVSWYQQTPGQGLQFLFEYFSETQRNKGNFPGRFSGRQFSNSRSEMNVSTLELGDSALYLCASSLGATNGLAGEQYFGPGTRLTVT.

The chain carries TRBV5-1 and TRBJ2-1, with D tentatively TRBD2 (6 bases). Germline loops: CDR1 SGHRS, CDR2 YFSETQ. This CDR3 has 15 residues. Trimming shortened V by 5 bases and J by 1 base, and 13 bases separated the two germline ends. CDR3 coding DNA: TGCGCCAGCAGATTATCGGGGACTTCCTACAATGAGCAGTTCTTC. Its translation is CASRLSGTSYNEQFF.

The chain links TRBV18 to TRBJ1-4; 10 positions agree with TRBD1. CDR3 length equals 16 residues. Germline V lookup: CDR1 KGHSH, CDR2 LQKENI. Losses at the gene ends were 2 bases for V and 6 bases for J; bases not matched to a gene: 6. This CDR3 is CASSPSRTGGHEKLFF. CDR3 nucleotide sequence: TGTGCCAGCTCACCAAGCCGGACAGGGGGGCATGAAAAACTGTTTTTT.

The gene calls are TRBV5-1 and TRBJ2-6; D remains ambiguous. V was trimmed by 2 bases and J by 2 bases, leaving 5 bases between them. The CDR3 consists of 14 residues. The germline V gene has CDR1 SGHRS and CDR2 YFSETQ. The DNA for the CDR3 is TGCGCCAGCAGCTTTCGGGCTGGGGCCAACGTCCTGACTTTC. Its protein is CASSFRAGANVLTF.

V gene TRBV5-6 combines with J gene TRBJ2-7, with D perhaps TRBD1 (6 bases). Germline V gene lookup returns CDR1 SGHDT and CDR2 YYEEEE. The ends were cut back, 4 bases at V and 3 bases at J, with 14 bases in the middle. The CDR3 loop spans 14 amino acids. Written as DNA, the CDR3 is TGTGCCAGCAGCCCAACAGGGAAGGTCTACGAGCAGTACTTC. Translation: CASSPTGKVYEQYF.

This chain connects TRBV18 to TRBJ2-3, with TRBD2 matching 8 bases. The V gene's germline CDR1 is KGHSH and CDR2 LQKENI. The CDR3 sequence is 17 residues long. J gave up 1 base and V 2 bases, and 8 bases lay outside the gene matches. The CDR3 nucleotides read TGTGCCAGCTCACCAACTACTAGCGGAGGGGGCACAGATACGCAGTATTTT. This encodes CASSPTTSGGGTDTQYF.

The chain employs TRBV11-2 and TRBJ2-3; D is uncertain. Germline CDR1 SGHAT, CDR2 FQNNGV. V lost 0 bases and J lost 6, with 13 bases in between. This CDR3 has 15 amino acids. CDR3 protein: CASSLENYAPDTQYF. The CDR3 nucleotides are TGTGCCAGCAGCTTAGAGAACTACGCTCCGGATACGCAGTATTTT.

The chain joins TRBV3-1 (or the pseudogene TRBV3-2) to TRBJ2-5; perhaps TRBD2 as D (7 bases). From germline, CDR1 is LGHDT and CDR2 YNNKEL (reference sequence). Trimming shortened V by 7 bases and J by 4 bases, and 22 bases separated the two germline ends. The CDR3 extends over 16 amino acids. For the CDR3, the DNA is TGTGCCAGCAACCCGACGGGCGGGGGAGGGGGAGAGACCCAGTACTTC. It specifies CASNPTGGGGGETQYF.

J is TRBJ2-3 and V is TRBV3-1 (or the pseudogene TRBV3-2), with D uncertain. Trimming left V 2 bases short and J 5 bases short, with 11 bases between. The CDR3 extends over 14 amino acids. From germline, CDR1 is LGHDT and CDR2 YNNKEL (reference sequence). The CDR3 region has the DNA TGTGCCAGCAGCCAACCAGGTGAGAGAGATACGCAGTATTTT. It specifies CASSQPGERDTQYF.

The CDR3 DNA reads as TGTGCCAGCAGCTTTGATAGCGGTTACAATGAGCAGTTCTTC. Translated: CASSFDSGYNEQFF. This chain joins TRBV7-2 and TRBJ2-1; a weak D match, TRBD2 (6 bases). The germline V gene has CDR1 SGHTA and CDR2 FQGNSA. Trimming took off 3 bases at V and 4 bases at J, with 10 bases between the two ends. The CDR3 spans 14 residues.